This TCR beta chain is from a study of T cell changes during pregnancy in multiple sclerosis. TCRdb's table, derived via immunoSEQ multiplex PCR, lists solely in-frame clones and lacks some. The table includes about 79,000 clones, 90% to 95% detected once. This CDR3 has 16 residues. Per the germline V gene, CDR1 is SGHAT and CDR2 is FQNNGV. Trimming pared 5 bases from V and 1 base from J, leaving 18 bases between. The receptor was isolated from a female donor with multiple sclerosis, enrolled in a pregnancy study. V usage is TRBV11-2 and J usage is TRBJ2-7; D remains ambiguous. The specimen comprised CD4+ T cells from peripheral blood mononuclear cells, sampled in the second trimester of pregnancy. The CDR3 loop reads CASSRTKNGFSYEQYF. The CDR3 bases are TGTGCCAGCAGCCGCACTAAGAACGGGTTTTCCTACGAGCAGTACTTC.